Listed below are T cell receptor beta chains from one sample, sequenced in a study of blood T cell repertoires in COVID-19. Clones were read by immunoSEQ multiplex PCR, and TCRdb kept only the in-frame ones, dropping some. The sample contains 64,000 or so clones, more than 75% of which appear only once. Sequencing was done on a sample of peripheral blood. These receptors all stem from a man older than 75 with acute or convalescent COVID-19. Each CDR3 is given with its conserved first and last residue. Clone size is given for some rows only: seen once, a few or many times, or a class if the clone is expanded.

abundance	v_gene	j_gene	CDR3aa
NA	TRBV10-2	TRBJ2-2	CASSRQGNTGELFF
NA	TRBV25-1	TRBJ2-2	CASSVSGPNTGELFF
once	TRBV7-2	TRBJ2-7	CASSLSGSGAFEQYF
NA	TRBV7-8	TRBJ1-5	CASSRRGGVPNQPQHF
few	TRBV19	TRBJ2-7	CASSIGPGLVWEQYF
NA	TRBV5-1	TRBJ2-3	CASSLGSGRATDTQYF
NA	TRBV5-5	TRBJ2-7	CASSVLGAREQYF
NA	TRBV11-2	TRBJ1-5	CASSLEWGEDQPQHF
NA	TRBV19	TRBJ2-5	CASSITTTSGGVQETQYF
NA	TRBV28	TRBJ1-2	CASSLYRGPNYGYTF
NA	TRBV7-2	TRBJ2-7	CASSFLGGSSYEQYF
NA	TRBV5-6	TRBJ2-2	CASSPVVLAGGNTGELFF
NA	TRBV11-1	TRBJ1-1	CASSLDPGSEAFF
few	TRBV15	TRBJ2-2	CASRKRGALGELFF
NA	TRBV5-1	TRBJ2-5	CASSLDYQGISKTQYF
NA	TRBV5-4	TRBJ2-7	CASSLVGQPYEQYF
NA	TRBV29-1	TRBJ1-5	CSVLTGDNQPQHF
NA	TRBV7-9	TRBJ1-1	CASSWTDSNTEAFF
NA	TRBV14	TRBJ1-1	CASSQHLNTEAFF
NA	TRBV29-1	TRBJ2-5	CSTVRGSQETQYF
few	TRBV10-3	TRBJ1-1	CAISEVPGSAFF
NA	TRBV5-5	TRBJ2-5	CASSLAGVETQYF
few	TRBV25-1	TRBJ2-1	CASSDVGPKNEQFF
NA	TRBV3-1/TRBV3-2	TRBJ2-5	CASSQEYSGGDQETQYF
NA	TRBV19	TRBJ1-1	CASSHQGFRMNTEAFF
NA	TRBV10-2	TRBJ2-2	CASSPQRLNTGELFF
few	TRBV30	TRBJ2-7	CAWSPGLYEQYF
NA	TRBV6-6	TRBJ2-2	CASSSETSGTGELFF
NA	TRBV14	TRBJ1-4	CASSQDTGETNEKLFF
few	TRBV4-1	TRBJ1-1	CASSQERSHRGAFF
once	TRBV7-9	TRBJ2-3	CASSYPIGGLTDTQYF
once	TRBV19	TRBJ1-5	CASSTYTKNQPQHF
NA	TRBV25-1	TRBJ2-2	CASAGTGWTGELFF
NA	TRBV18	TRBJ1-2	CASSEGQPYGYTF
NA	TRBV10-3	TRBJ2-1	CAISRTGGTYNEQFF
NA	TRBV7-6	TRBJ2-1	CASSLPSAGRNEQFF
few	TRBV6-5	TRBJ1-6	CASSQGLDSPLHF
NA	TRBV2	TRBJ2-2	CASKGARGLTTGELFF
few	TRBV13	TRBJ2-7	CASSSAGGSSYEQYF
few	TRBV28	TRBJ2-3	CASSLPPPPTSGRSSDTQYF
NA	TRBV5-1	TRBJ2-2	CASSLEGGAFDTGELFF
once	TRBV19	TRBJ1-2	CASSIGAGVGYTF
NA	TRBV6-6	TRBJ2-1	CASSDLAGASYNEQFF
NA	TRBV6-6	TRBJ1-4	CASSYSPGGTGEKLFF
many	TRBV6-2/TRBV6-3	TRBJ2-7	CASSFGPGTESYEQYF
once	TRBV19	TRBJ1-1	CARAPGRVSTEAFF
NA	TRBV2	TRBJ1-1	CASNEGSTEAFF